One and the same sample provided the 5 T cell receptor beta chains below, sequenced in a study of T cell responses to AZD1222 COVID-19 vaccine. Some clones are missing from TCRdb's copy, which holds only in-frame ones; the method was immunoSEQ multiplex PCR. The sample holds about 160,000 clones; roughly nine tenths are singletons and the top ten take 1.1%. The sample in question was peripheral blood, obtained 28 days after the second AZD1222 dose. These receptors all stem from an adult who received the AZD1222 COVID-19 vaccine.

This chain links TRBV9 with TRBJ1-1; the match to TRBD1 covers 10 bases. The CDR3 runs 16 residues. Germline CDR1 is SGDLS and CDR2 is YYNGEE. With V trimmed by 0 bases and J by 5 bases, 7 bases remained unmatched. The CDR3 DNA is TGTGCCAGCAGCGTAGTGACAGGGGGCCCGGGGACTGAAGCTTTCTTT. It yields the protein CASSVVTGGPGTEAFF.

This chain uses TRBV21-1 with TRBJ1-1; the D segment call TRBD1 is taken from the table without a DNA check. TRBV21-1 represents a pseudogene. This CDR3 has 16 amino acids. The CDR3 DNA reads TGTGCCAGCAGCAAAGTCTGCAGGCGCCTGAACACTGAAGCTTTCTTT. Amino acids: CASSKVCRRLNTEAFF.

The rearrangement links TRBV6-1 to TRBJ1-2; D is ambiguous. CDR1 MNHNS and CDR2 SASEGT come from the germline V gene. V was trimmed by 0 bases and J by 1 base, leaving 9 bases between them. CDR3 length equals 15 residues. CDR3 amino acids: CASSEAMLDNYGYTF. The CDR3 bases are TGTGCCAGCAGTGAAGCGATGCTTGATAACTATGGCTACACCTTC.

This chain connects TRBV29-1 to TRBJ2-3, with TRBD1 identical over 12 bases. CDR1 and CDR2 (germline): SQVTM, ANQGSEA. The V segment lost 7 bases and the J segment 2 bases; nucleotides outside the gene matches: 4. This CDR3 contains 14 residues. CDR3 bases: TGCAGCGCCGTGGGACAGGGGGCCACAGATACGCAGTATTTT. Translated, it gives CSAVGQGATDTQYF.

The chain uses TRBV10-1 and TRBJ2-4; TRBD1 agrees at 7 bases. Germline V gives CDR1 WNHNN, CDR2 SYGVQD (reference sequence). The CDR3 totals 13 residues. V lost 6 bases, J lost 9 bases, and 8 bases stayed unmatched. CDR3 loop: CASSPGQATIQYF. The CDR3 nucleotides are TGCGCCAGCAGCCCCGGACAGGCGACCATTCAGTACTTC.